The text below deals with one TCR beta chain. This sample was taken from a study of blood T cell repertoires in COVID-19. Study details: Sites in the United States, Italy and Spain provided acute and convalescent COVID-19 samples. PBMCs, B-cell-depleted T cells, or T cells provided the cDNA or gDNA that made up the material.

Original data processing: Reference gene primer amplification gave nucleated cell count estimates. TCRdb's table, derived via immunoSEQ multiplex PCR, lists solely in-frame clones and lacks some. V and J calls and clone size are given by that table; D and trimming were obtained from the DNA. The table includes under 130,000 clones, about 92% detected once. This TCR derives from a woman older than 75 in a cohort sampled during active COVID-19. Sequenced: peripheral blood.

CDR3 sequence (DNA): TGTGCCAGCTCACCAACGGCCGGGACATCAGCGAACACCGGGGAGCTGTTTTTT. Its translation: CASSPTAGTSANTGELFF. This chain joins TRBV18 and TRBJ2-2; a weak D match, TRBD1 (6 bases). The CDR3 runs to 18 residues. Germline assignment: CDR1 KGHSH and CDR2 LQKENI. With 2 bases removed from V and 0 bases from J, the gap between germline ends came to 16 bases. The full variable domain, rest sourced from reference TRBV18 and TRBJ2-2, is NAGVMQNPRHLVRRRGQEARLRCSPMKGHSHVYWYRQLPEEGLKFMVYLQKENIIDESGMPKERFSAEFPKEGPSILRIQQVVRGDSAAYFCASSPTAGTSANTGELFFGEGSRLTVL.